These T cell receptor beta chains were read from a single sample in a study of spatial heterogeneity in lung cancer. TCRdb reprocessed the 5' RACE reads with MiXCR, giving one entry per CDR3 protein. The table includes about 3,400 distinct CDR3 sequences, 5.5% to 6.5% detected once. This specimen was lung tumor tissue, taken at surgery. The receptor source for this set is a female donor with early-stage non-small cell lung cancer. Both conserved end residues are part of each CDR3. A D gene is named only where the DNA matches it firmly. The size entry gives how often the clone was seen (once, few, many) or a class if it is expanded.

abundance,d_gene,v_gene,j_gene,CDR3aa,CDR3nt
medium-sized,.,TRBV7-2,TRBJ1-1,CASSFPGARAFF,TGTGCCAGCAGCTTTCCTGGGGCAAGAGCTTTCTTT
medium-sized,.,TRBV28,TRBJ1-2,CASSSGNYGYTF,TGTGCCAGCAGTTCCGGGAACTATGGCTACACCTTC
medium-sized,.,TRBV7-9,TRBJ2-5,CASRGFWTSETQYF,TGTGCCAGCAGGGGGTTTTGGACGTCAGAGACCCAGTACTTC
medium-sized,.,TRBV5-1,TRBJ1-1,CASSWDGNTEAFF,TGCGCCAGCAGCTGGGACGGGAACACTGAAGCTTTCTTT
large,TRBD1,TRBV6-5,TRBJ2-5,CASSGTGWEETQYF,TGTGCCAGCAGCGGGACAGGGTGGGAAGAGACCCAGTACTTC
medium-sized,.,TRBV29-1,TRBJ1-4,CSVKTGNEKLFF,TGCAGCGTGAAAACAGGGAATGAAAAACTGTTTTTT
medium-sized,.,TRBV12-3/TRBV12-4,TRBJ2-1,CASRRRGSYNEQFF,TGTGCCAGCAGAAGACGGGGCTCCTACAATGAGCAGTTCTTC
medium-sized,.,TRBV7-9,TRBJ2-1,CASSPSPRQRYNEQFF,TGTGCCAGCAGCCCCTCCCCGAGACAGAGGTACAATGAGCAGTTCTTC
medium-sized,.,TRBV7-9,TRBJ2-6,CASSLDLFGANVLTF,TGTGCCAGCAGCTTAGACCTATTTGGGGCCAACGTCCTGACTTTC
medium-sized,TRBD2,TRBV30,TRBJ2-1,CAWGLAGGNEQFF,TGTGCCTGGGGACTAGCGGGGGGGAATGAGCAGTTCTTC
few,.,TRBV10-3,TRBJ2-3,CAISSQAGSTDTQYF,TGTGCCATCAGTTCCCAAGCAGGTAGCACAGATACGCAGTATTTT
medium-sized,.,TRBV6-2/TRBV6-3,TRBJ2-5,CASSYFGPEETQYF,TGTGCCAGCAGTTACTTCGGACCGGAGGAGACCCAGTACTTC
medium-sized,.,TRBV30,TRBJ2-2,CACRGTVNTGELFF,TGTGCCTGCCGCGGGACAGTGAACACCGGGGAGCTGTTTTTT
many,TRBD2,TRBV30,TRBJ2-2,CAWSRGLVTGELFF,TGTGCCTGGAGTAGGGGACTAGTCACCGGGGAGCTGTTTTTT
medium-sized,.,TRBV20-1,TRBJ2-5,CSATGLVYQETQYF,TGCAGTGCTACGGGACTTGTTTACCAAGAGACCCAGTACTTC
medium-sized,.,TRBV27,TRBJ2-1,CASSPIQRDEQFF,TGTGCCAGCAGTCCGATTCAGCGAGACGAGCAGTTCTTC